The 12 T cell receptor beta chains reported below all come from one sample, sequenced in a study of cytomegalovirus exposure and HLA in healthy donors (dated by TCRdb to the late 2010s). To prepare the library, the immunoSEQ multiplex PCR assay was applied. For the multiplex PCR, a mixture combining 60 forward primers for TCR Vbeta segments and 13 reverse primers for TCR Jbeta segments was used. TCRdb re-hosts the immuneACCESS table, in-frame sequences only. Its copies lack some clones; in the studies checked, an unresolved V gene accounts for under half of them, and the cause for the rest is not known. This sample gives 150,000 to 200,000 clones in total; more than 9.5% of them show up just once. The top ten clonotypes cover approximately 8.3% of the sample. Sequenced material: PBMCs. The receptors here all came from a man between 50 and 59 years old in good health and CMV-seropositive.

The chain links TRBV7-2 to TRBJ2-1; possibly TRBD1 for D (5 bases). Germline loops: CDR1 SGHTA, CDR2 FQGNSA. There are 12 residues in the CDR3. The V and J ends lost 11 bases and 6 bases respectively, with 14 bases between them. In DNA form, the CDR3 reads TGTGCCCTTGGGGCAGTACCCAATGAGCAGTTCTTC. Translation gives CALGAVPNEQFF. The full variable domain, completed using reference TRBV7-2 and TRBJ2-1, is GAGVSQSPSNKVTEKGKDVELRCDPISGHTALYWYRQSLGQGLEFLIYFQGNSAPDKSGLPSDRFSAERTGGSVSTLTIQRTQQEDSAVYLCALGAVPNEQFFGPGTRLTVL.

This chain uses TRBV7-9 with TRBJ2-2, with 9 bases lining up with TRBD1. Germline V CDR1 and CDR2: SEHNR, FQNEAQ (reference sequence). Trimming cost V 10 bases and J 1 base; bases outside gene matches: 7. The CDR3 covers 15 residues. The CDR3 here is CATFPGQGNTGELFF. The CDR3 region has the DNA TGTGCCACCTTCCCGGGACAGGGGAACACCGGGGAGCTGTTTTTT.

The V gene is TRBV5-4, the J gene TRBJ1-6, with D hard to call. V lost 1 base and J lost 5, with 7 bases in between. The CDR3 runs 14 residues. The germline gives CDR1 SGHNT, CDR2 YYREEE (reference sequence). CDR3 nucleotide sequence: TGTGCCAGCAGCTTGATCCAGAATAATTCACCCCTCCACTTT. Its translation is CASSLIQNNSPLHF.

This clone was found a few times. This chain uses TRBV5-8 with TRBJ1-1; TRBD1 matches at 9 bases. Germline CDR1 and CDR2: SGHTS and YDEGEE. V dropped 1 base and J dropped 11; count of bases not matched to a gene: 6. The CDR3 is made up of 13 amino acids. The CDR3: CASSLTRQGGAFF. CDR3 nucleotides: TGTGCCAGCAGCTTGACGCGACAGGGGGGTGCTTTCTTT.

In its sample, this clone was seen a few times. The chain recombines TRBV25-1 with TRBJ2-3, with 8 bases lining up with TRBD1. Germline lookup yields CDR1 MGHDK and CDR2 SYGVNS. This CDR3 is 18 amino acids long. J was trimmed by 0 bases and V by 1 base; bases with no gene match: 9. CDR3 protein: CASSESPGTGLSTDTQYF. The CDR3 nucleotides are TGTGCCAGCAGTGAATCCCCCGGGACAGGCCTCAGCACAGATACGCAGTATTTT.

This clone appeared a few times. The chain links TRBV29-1 to TRBJ2-1; 8 bases agree with TRBD2. The CDR3 sequence is 14 residues long. V shed 7 bases and J 1 base; nucleotides not matched to a gene: 6. Germline V gene lookup returns CDR1 SQVTM and CDR2 ANQGSEA. CDR3 region: CSAAGGISYNEQFF. In nucleotides, the CDR3 is TGCAGCGCGGCGGGGGGTATTTCCTACAATGAGCAGTTCTTC.

The chain joins TRBV7-3 to TRBJ2-3; D might be TRBD2 (5 bases). Looked up from germline, CDR1 is SGHTA and CDR2 is FQGTGA. The CDR3 runs to 14 residues. V lost 4 bases, J lost 4 bases, and 12 bases lay in between. CDR3 nucleotides: TGTGCCAGCAGCTCCACTCTTAGCGCAGATACGCAGTATTTT. Translated, it gives CASSSTLSADTQYF.

The rearrangement links TRBV7-9 to TRBJ1-4; 7 bases are a match to TRBD1. V shed 5 bases, J shed 0 bases, and the junction held 6 bases outside the gene matches. The CDR3 has 16 amino acids. Germline-derived CDR1 and CDR2 are SEHNR and FQNEAQ (reference sequence). DNA of the CDR3: TGTGCCAGCAGCCCGGGACAGACTGCAACTAATGAAAAACTGTTTTTT. It encodes CASSPGQTATNEKLFF.

V gene TRBV5-1 combines with J gene TRBJ1-6; tentative D call: TRBD1 (6 bases). Looked up from germline, CDR1 is SGHRS and CDR2 is YFSETQ. Trimming pared 3 bases from V and 10 bases from J, leaving 17 bases between. This CDR3 comprises 15 residues. CDR3 bases: TGCGCCAGCAGCTCTCCGGGAACAGGGAACTCACCCCTCCACTTT. Translating gives CASSSPGTGNSPLHF.

The chain recombines TRBV11-2 with TRBJ2-3; D possibly corresponds to TRBD2 (6 bases). Germline V gives CDR1 SGHAT, CDR2 FQNNGV. V was clipped by 5 bases and J by 2 bases, with 11 bases between them. This CDR3 spans 14 amino acids. CDR3 protein: CASSRDFYTDTQYF. In nucleotides, the CDR3 is TGTGCCAGCAGCCGGGACTTTTACACAGATACGCAGTATTTT.

The table lists this clone with a few counts. The chain's CDR3 is CARSLAGDTGDTQYF. The CDR3 DNA sequence: TGTGCCAGAAGCTTAGCAGGCGACACAGGAGATACGCAGTATTTT. The gene calls are TRBV7-5 and TRBJ2-3; TRBD1 is the table's D call and was not checked against the DNA. TRBV7-5 is a pseudogene locus. The CDR3 runs 15 residues.

This clone came up a few times. The chain employs TRBV11-3 and TRBJ1-2; weak D call: TRBD1 (5 bases). Deletions cut 4 bases from V and 3 bases from J, with 9 bases between. Looked up from germline, CDR1 is SGHNT and CDR2 is YENEEA. The CDR3 is made up of 13 amino acids. DNA of the CDR3: TGTGCCAGCAGCTACGGACACGACTATGGCTACACCTTC. Encoded protein: CASSYGHDYGYTF.